The 24 T cell receptor beta chains below come from one sample, sequenced in a study of T cell responses to AZD1222 COVID-19 vaccine. Some clones are missing from TCRdb's copy, which holds only in-frame ones; the method was immunoSEQ multiplex PCR. Among fewer than 100,000 clones listed, 90% were seen once. Sequencing used peripheral blood, obtained on day 0 of AZD1222 vaccination. The receptors shown here come from an adult in good health.

The chain recombines TRBV6-5 with TRBJ1-2, with D perhaps TRBD1 (5 bases). The V end lost 5 bases, the J end lost 1 base, and 11 bases lay between the germline ends. Germline V gives CDR1 MNHEY, CDR2 SVGAGI. This CDR3 is built from 14 residues. CDR3 sequence reads: CASSPGTDNYGYTF. DNA of the CDR3: TGTGCCAGCAGTCCCGGGACGGATAACTATGGCTACACCTTC.

This clone was seen once. This chain connects TRBV23-1 to TRBJ2-7; D is undetermined. TRBV23-1 is placed among ORFs of uncertain function. V lost 6 bases, J lost 3 bases, and 18 bases lay in between. The CDR3 has 15 amino acids. CDR3 coding DNA: TGCGCCAGCAGCCCCTCACATGACACCTTCTACGAGCAGTACTTC. It encodes CASSPSHDTFYEQYF.

The chain employs TRBV3-1 (or the pseudogene TRBV3-2) and TRBJ2-7; a possible D gene is TRBD2 (6 bases). The germline V and J ends were trimmed by 4 bases and 6 bases, with 13 bases remaining between them. This CDR3 comprises 13 residues. The germline gives CDR1 LGHDT, CDR2 YNNKEL (reference sequence). For the CDR3, the DNA is TGTGCCAGCAGCCCATTTGGGGGGTCCGAGCAGTACTTC. Encoded protein: CASSPFGGSEQYF.

This clone was detected once. The chain carries TRBV6-5 and TRBJ2-1, with 13 bases matching TRBD2. Germline CDR1 reads MNHEY; CDR2 reads SVGAGI. V was pared by 4 bases and J by 9 bases, with 6 bases of the junction left unmatched. The CDR3 is made up of 15 amino acids. Here the CDR3 DNA reads TGTGCCAGCAGTTCCCCCGGGACTAGCGGGGTTGAGCAGTTCTTC. Its translation: CASSSPGTSGVEQFF.

This chain links TRBV3-1 (or the pseudogene TRBV3-2) with TRBJ1-4; TRBD1 matches at 7 bases. The CDR3 runs to 15 residues. Trimming cost V 3 bases and J 6 bases; bases outside gene matches: 7. Germline assignment: CDR1 LGHDT and CDR2 YNNKEL (reference sequence). The DNA for the CDR3 is TGTGCCAGCAGCCAGAGACAGGGTTCTTATGAAAAACTGTTTTTT. Protein product: CASSQRQGSYEKLFF.

This chain's CDR3 is CASSLEGNNQPQHF. CDR3 nucleotides: TGTGCCAGCAGTTTAGAGGGGAACAATCAGCCCCAGCATTTT. The V gene is TRBV28, the J gene TRBJ1-5, with a tentative D call TRBD1 (5 bases). Between the trimmed V and J ends, which lost 2 bases and 3 bases, there was a span of 8 bases. Germline V gene data show CDR1 as MDHEN and CDR2 as SYDVKM. This CDR3 region has 14 residues.

The rearrangement uses TRBV7-2 and TRBJ2-7; D is unresolved. Trimming shortened V by 1 base and J by 2 bases, and 15 bases separated the two germline ends. From germline, CDR1 is SGHTA and CDR2 FQGNSA. CDR3 size: 16 residues. The CDR3 DNA is TGTGCCAGCAGCTTAGGAGGACCCCCGGACCCCTACGAGCAGTACTTC. This translates into CASSLGGPPDPYEQYF.

This clone came up once. This rearrangement joins TRBV7-2 to TRBJ1-5; D unresolved. The germline V gene has CDR1 SGHTA and CDR2 FQGNSA. The CDR3 is made up of 15 amino acids. V shed 5 bases and J shed 0 bases, with 11 bases lying between them. The CDR3 nucleotides read TGTGCCAGCAGCATTGAGGGATATAGCAATCAGCCCCAGCATTTT. Protein product: CASSIEGYSNQPQHF.

The chain joins TRBV7-9 to TRBJ2-3, with D tentatively TRBD2 (6 bases). The length of the CDR3 is 15 residues. Germline loops: CDR1 SEHNR, CDR2 FQNEAQ (reference sequence). V was shortened by 1 base and J by 5 bases, with 13 bases between the two germline ends. This CDR3 is CASSLERALEDTQYF. The CDR3 bases are TGTGCCAGCAGCTTAGAGCGGGCCCTTGAAGATACGCAGTATTTT.

The chain combines TRBV7-9 with TRBJ1-2, with 7 bases fitting TRBD1. There are 15 residues in the CDR3. Germline V CDR1 and CDR2: SEHNR, FQNEAQ (reference sequence). V gave up 2 bases and J gave up 4 bases; unmatched junction bases: 7. CDR3 sequence (DNA): TGTGCCAGCAGCTTAAGGGGGCAGTCGCCCTATGGCTACACCTTC. It encodes CASSLRGQSPYGYTF.

The chain combines TRBV7-6 with TRBJ1-5; TRBD1 is a possible D gene (5 bases). Germline-derived CDR1 and CDR2 are SGHVS and FNYEAQ. CDR3 length: 13 amino acids. V dropped 1 base and J dropped 7 bases, with 8 bases sitting between them. The CDR3 sequence: CASSLGRDQPQHF. As DNA, the CDR3 is TGTGCCAGCAGCTTAGGGAGGGACCAGCCCCAGCATTTT.

The chain has TRBV4-1 and TRBJ1-4, with 7 bases that match TRBD1. CDR3 length: 15 amino acids. Germline V gene data show CDR1 as MGHRA and CDR2 as YSYEKL. With 1 base clipped from V and 7 bases from J, the junction kept 6 bases outside the gene matches. The CDR3 DNA follows: TGCGCCAGCAGCCAAGTGGGGACAGCAAGTGAAAAACTGTTTTTT. This sequence encodes CASSQVGTASEKLFF.

This clone was counted only a few times. The chain has TRBV7-9 and TRBJ2-3; D not certain. The germline V gene has CDR1 SEHNR and CDR2 FQNEAQ (reference sequence). CDR3 length equals 17 residues. The V and J ends lost 1 base and 6 bases respectively, with 20 bases between them. The CDR3 sequence: CASSLVSSAVQWDTQYF. CDR3 nucleotides: TGTGCCAGCAGCTTAGTCTCGTCGGCAGTGCAATGGGATACGCAGTATTTT.

The chain recombines TRBV5-8 with TRBJ1-4; D is unresolved. The V and J ends lost 3 bases and 8 bases respectively, with 17 bases between them. The V gene's germline CDR1 is SGHTS and CDR2 YDEGEE. There are 15 residues in the CDR3. CDR3 coding DNA: TGTGCCAGCAGCTCCGGGTTTGGTTTTCGGGAAAAACTGTTTTTT. Its protein is CASSSGFGFREKLFF.

This chain connects TRBV18 to TRBJ2-5; D gene ambiguous. The V end was cut by 2 bases, the J end by 1 base, with 5 bases between. Germline assignment: CDR1 KGHSH and CDR2 LQKENI. The CDR3 extends over 13 amino acids. The CDR3: CASSPEFQETQYF. CDR3 bases: TGTGCCAGCTCACCAGAATTCCAAGAGACCCAGTACTTC. Variable domain in full (rest from reference TRBV18 and TRBJ2-5): NAGVMQNPRHLVRRRGQEARLRCSPMKGHSHVYWYRQLPEEGLKFMVYLQKENIIDESGMPKERFSAEFPKEGPSILRIQQVVRGDSAAYFCASSPEFQETQYFGPGTRLLVL.

The gene calls are TRBV25-1 and TRBJ2-2; D may be TRBD2 (5 bases). The germline CDR1 and CDR2 sequences are MGHDK and SYGVNS. V lost 6 bases and J lost 6, with 8 bases in between. This CDR3 has 12 amino acids. The DNA of the CDR3 is TGTGCCAGCAGCGGGCGGGCCGGGGAGCTGTTTTTT. It yields the protein CASSGRAGELFF.

This clone has only one observation. The chain combines TRBV7-9 with TRBJ1-5; D is possibly TRBD1 (5 bases). Germline CDR1 reads SEHNR; CDR2 reads FQNEAQ (reference sequence). This CDR3 is 14 amino acids long. Trimming shortened V by 1 base and J by 3 bases, and 7 bases separated the two germline ends. The CDR3 is CASSLGQINQPQHF. The CDR3 nucleotides read TGTGCCAGCAGCTTAGGACAGATCAATCAGCCCCAGCATTTT.

The chain carries TRBV9 and TRBJ1-1; D ambiguous. The CDR3 contains 14 residues. The ends were cut back, 0 bases at V and 2 bases at J, with 8 bases in the middle. Germline CDR1 SGDLS, CDR2 YYNGEE. Here the CDR3 reads CASSVAQGNTEAFF. The CDR3 nucleotides read TGTGCCAGCAGCGTAGCTCAAGGTAACACTGAAGCTTTCTTT.

The chain carries TRBV5-1 and TRBJ2-5; no clear D gene. The V and J ends lost 0 bases and 5 bases respectively, with 8 bases between them. The CDR3 spans 13 residues. The germline CDR1 and CDR2 sequences are SGHRS and YFSETQ. The CDR3 nucleotides are TGCGCCAGCAGCTTGGCAGGCTTCGAGACCCAGTACTTC. Protein sequence: CASSLAGFETQYF.

The rearrangement links TRBV5-1 to TRBJ2-5, with 8 nucleotides matching TRBD1. The CDR3 is made up of 16 amino acids. The V segment lost 4 bases and the J segment 5 bases; nucleotides outside the gene matches: 13. The germline CDR1 and CDR2 sequences are SGHRS and YFSETQ. CDR3 DNA: TGCGCCAGCAGCAAGACAGGGGCCTATCCGGGGGAGACCCAGTACTTC. Protein sequence: CASSKTGAYPGETQYF. The full variable domain, in which reference TRBV5-1 and TRBJ2-5 provide the parts outside the CDR3, is KAGVTQTPRYLIKTRGQQVTLSCSPISGHRSVSWYQQTPGQGLQFLFEYFSETQRNKGNFPGRFSGRQFSNSRSEMNVSTLELGDSALYLCASSKTGAYPGETQYFGPGTRLLVL.

This clone was observed many times. J is TRBJ2-2 and V is TRBV2, with a weak D call TRBD1 (5 bases). Trimming pared 2 bases from V and 3 bases from J, leaving 13 bases between. The CDR3 is 16 amino acids. The germline V gene has CDR1 SNHLY and CDR2 FYNNEI. CDR3 DNA sequence: TGTGCCAGCAGTGAATTGTCAGGGTCGGACACCGGGGAGCTGTTTTTT. Translation: CASSELSGSDTGELFF. The whole variable domain, filled in from reference TRBV2 and TRBJ2-2, reads EPEVTQTPSHQVTQMGQEVILRCVPISNHLYFYWYRQILGQKVEFLVSFYNNEISEKSEIFDDQFSVERPDGSNFTLKIRSTKLEDSAMYFCASSELSGSDTGELFFGEGSRLTVL.

V gene TRBV5-4 combines with J gene TRBJ1-1; a possible D gene is TRBD1 (5 bases). The ends were cut back, 6 bases at V and 3 bases at J, with 18 bases in the middle. CDR3 length: 15 amino acids. Germline V gene lookup returns CDR1 SGHNT and CDR2 YYREEE (reference sequence). The CDR3 spells CASTESQGWYTEAFF. CDR3 DNA sequence: TGTGCCAGCACCGAATCCCAGGGTTGGTACACTGAAGCTTTCTTT.

The chain recombines TRBV27 with TRBJ2-5; 9 bases agree with TRBD2. Germline V CDR1 and CDR2: MNHEY, SMNVEV (reference sequence). V was clipped by 10 bases and J by 5 bases; unmatched bases: 14. The CDR3 has 15 amino acids. The CDR3: CATCEGAGGLETQYF. The CDR3 DNA follows: TGTGCCACATGTGAGGGCGCGGGGGGGCTGGAGACCCAGTACTTC.

The chain has TRBV30 and TRBJ1-5; weak D call: TRBD1 (6 bases). With 3 bases removed from V and 6 bases from J, the gap between germline ends came to 12 bases. Germline assignment: CDR1 GTSNPN and CDR2 SVGIG (reference sequence). The CDR3 has 13 amino acids. In DNA, the CDR3 is TGTGCCTGGAGGTCAGGGGTTCGTCAGCCCCAGCATTTT. This translates into CAWRSGVRQPQHF.